This T cell receptor (beta chain) was identified in a study of beta chain features in type 1 diabetes. Findings and limits, study-wide: Type 1 diabetes patients had moderately but significantly shorter TCRB CDR3s in all four CD4+ subsets.

Sorting with CD45RO/CCR7/CD25/CD127/CD95/CD27 yielded naive, central memory, regulatory and stem-like memory CD4+ cells. Each population that was sorted was more than 95% pure. This clone was seen a few times. Its target is unknown. As every portion of the isolated RNA was reverse transcribed, the sequencing read expressed TCRB transcripts. Sequencing used immunoSEQ multiplex PCR; TCRdb keeps in-frame clones, though not all of them. Of 38,000 or so clones in the sample, 64% were seen once. Sequenced sample: Tregs from blood. The TCR was taken from a woman younger than 45 in good health.

The CDR3: CASSSDRVEFF. DNA of the CDR3: TGTGCCAGCAGCTCGGACAGGGTGGAGTTCTTC. The rearrangement uses TRBV11-2 and TRBJ2-1; TRBD1 agrees at 8 bases. The CDR3 sequence is 11 residues long. CDR1 and CDR2 from the germline V gene are SGHAT and FQNNGV. Losses at the gene ends were 4 bases for V and 14 bases for J; bases not matched to a gene: 4. The full variable domain, rest sourced from reference TRBV11-2 and TRBJ2-1, is EAGVAQSPRYKIIEKRQSVAFWCNPISGHATLYWYQQILGQGPKLLIQFQNNGVVDDSQLPKDRFSAERLKGVDSTLKIQPAKLEDSAVYLCASSSDRVEFFGPGTRLTVL.